The rows below give T cell receptor beta chains drawn from one sample of a study of T cell repertoires in aging, cancer and after chemotherapy. TCRdb independently ran MiXCR on the multiplex PCR reads; one entry per CDR3 protein. Of some 1,500 distinct CDR3 sequences listed, over 20% are singletons. The sample was blood. The receptors originated from a human donor with a solid tumor. Each CDR3 is given with its conserved first and last residue. A D gene is named only where the DNA matches it firmly. Size is stated for part of the rows, as once, few or many counts, or as a class when the clone is expanded.

d_call	j_call	v_call	clone_size	cdr3_nt	cdr3_aa
TRBD1	TRBJ2-7	TRBV5-5	.	TGTGCCAGCAGTTACGCCGTACAGGGGTTCTACGAGCAGTACTTC	CASSYAVQGFYEQYF
TRBD1	TRBJ1-6	TRBV7-2	medium-sized	TGTGCCAGCAGCTTGCCACAGGGGGCGAATTCACCCCTCCACTTT	CASSLPQGANSPLHF
TRBD1	TRBJ1-3	TRBV24-1	few	TGTGCCACCAGTGATTCGACAGGGCCTGGAAACACCATATATTTT	CATSDSTGPGNTIYF
TRBD1	TRBJ2-7	TRBV5-1	few	TGCGCCAGTACCAACCAGGGGGCGAGCTACGAGCAGTACTTC	CASTNQGASYEQYF
.	TRBJ1-5	TRBV20-1	medium-sized	TGCAGTGCTAGAGCGGGGAGCAATCAGCCCCAGCATTTT	CSARAGSNQPQHF
TRBD1	TRBJ1-1	TRBV2	.	TGTGCCAGCAGTGCCCCCTGGGGGACAGGGGGGAACACTGAAGCTTTCTTT	CASSAPWGTGGNTEAFF
.	TRBJ2-5	TRBV20-1	.	TGCAGTGCTCCCTATGGGCAACAAGAGACCCAGTACTTC	CSAPYGQQETQYF
.	TRBJ2-7	TRBV14	few	TGTGCCAGCAGCCAAGTTCCGGGACAAAGCTCCTACGAGCAGTACTTC	CASSQVPGQSSYEQYF
.	TRBJ1-1	TRBV19	medium-sized	TGTGCCAGTAGTATTAGCGCTGAAGCTTTCTTT	CASSISAEAFF
.	TRBJ2-7	TRBV7-4	.	TGTGCCAGCAGCTTAGTGGCAGGGCTTACCTACGAGCAGTACTTC	CASSLVAGLTYEQYF
TRBD1	TRBJ1-6	TRBV19	medium-sized	TGTGCCAGTAGGGACAGGGACACCTATAATTCACCCCTCCACTTT	CASRDRDTYNSPLHF
.	TRBJ2-1	TRBV19	medium-sized	TGTGCCAGTAGTATAGATACTAGGAGTTTGGATGAGCAGTTCTTC	CASSIDTRSLDEQFF
.	TRBJ1-3	TRBV20-1	.	TGCAGTGCTAGAGAATCAGGAAACACCATATATTTT	CSARESGNTIYF
.	TRBJ2-2	TRBV27	medium-sized	TGTGCCAGCAGTTTCGGGACTCCGAACACCGGGGAGCTGTTTTTT	CASSFGTPNTGELFF
.	TRBJ1-2	TRBV12-3/TRBV12-4	few	TGTGCCAGCAGTCCCGGGGGGCCCAACTATGGCTACACCTTC	CASSPGGPNYGYTF
.	TRBJ2-1	TRBV5-1	.	TGCGCCAGCAGCTTGAGTAGAAACAATGAGCAGTTCTTC	CASSLSRNNEQFF
TRBD1	TRBJ1-5	TRBV20-1	few	TGCAGTGCCCTCCGCTCCGACAGGGGTCCTGTTTTCAATCAGCCCCAGCATTTT	CSALRSDRGPVFNQPQHF
TRBD1	TRBJ1-2	TRBV27	.	TGTGCCAGCAGTTTACTTGCGACAGGGCACTATGGCTACACCTTC	CASSLLATGHYGYTF
.	TRBJ2-5	TRBV12-3/TRBV12-4	medium-sized	TGTGCCAGCAGTCTTCCCGACACCCAAGAGACCCAGTACTTC	CASSLPDTQETQYF
TRBD1	TRBJ1-1	TRBV29-1	medium-sized	TGCAGCGTTGAAGCCCGGGACAGTAACACTGAAGCTTTCTTT	CSVEARDSNTEAFF
TRBD1	TRBJ2-5	TRBV7-7	.	TGTGCCAGCAGCCTTCAACCGACAGGGGGGGAGACCCAGTGCTTC	CASSLQPTGGETQCF
TRBD1	TRBJ2-2	TRBV5-1	few	TGCGCCAGCAGCTCGACAGGGGAATTCGGCGGGGAGCTGTTTTTT	CASSSTGEFGGELFF
.	TRBJ2-2	TRBV15	medium-sized	TGTGCCACCAGCAGAGATCGGGGTGGCACCGGGGAGCTGTTTTTT	CATSRDRGGTGELFF
.	TRBJ1-1	TRBV6-6	medium-sized	TGTGCCAGCAGTATCCAGGAGGGAACAACTGAAGCTTTCTTT	CASSIQEGTTEAFF
TRBD1	TRBJ1-1	TRBV12-3/TRBV12-4	.	TGTGCCAGCAGGGGACAGTACACTGAAGCTTTCTTT	CASRGQYTEAFF
.	TRBJ1-5	TRBV6-1	medium-sized	TGTGCCAGCAGTGTAACGGTGTATAGCAATCAGCCCCAGCATTTT	CASSVTVYSNQPQHF
TRBD2	TRBJ2-1	TRBV4-2	few	TGCGCCAGCAGCCAAGGGCGGGGGGCTAACAATGAGCAGTTCTTC	CASSQGRGANNEQFF
TRBD2	TRBJ2-7	TRBV5-5	medium-sized	TGTGCCAGCAGCCTCGGGGCTAGCGGGACCTACGAGCAGTACTTC	CASSLGASGTYEQYF
.	TRBJ1-2	TRBV19	medium-sized	TGTGCCAGTAGCCCCGCCCTCCAAGGAGGAGGCTACACCTTC	CASSPALQGGGYTF
.	TRBJ2-5	TRBV29-1	large	TGCAGCGTGGGGATACAGGGAGAGACCCAGTACTTC	CSVGIQGETQYF
.	TRBJ1-6	TRBV5-6	medium-sized	TGTGCCAGCAGCTTGCCAGGGAGCTCCTATAATTCACCCCTCCACTTT	CASSLPGSSYNSPLHF
.	TRBJ1-3	TRBV6-1	medium-sized	TGTGCCAGCAGTGAAGTACCTGGAAACACCATATATTTT	CASSEVPGNTIYF
.	TRBJ2-5	TRBV28	.	TGTGCCAGCAGTTTAAATATAGGGGACTTTCGGGAGACCCAGTACTTC	CASSLNIGDFRETQYF
TRBD1	TRBJ2-7	TRBV28	.	TGTGCCAGCAGTGACCGGGACAGGGACCACGAGCAGTACTTC	CASSDRDRDHEQYF
.	TRBJ1-5	TRBV28	few	TGTGCCAGCAGTTTTGTATTAAGTGGGGGGCATAGCAATCAGCCCCAGCATTTT	CASSFVLSGGHSNQPQHF
.	TRBJ2-5	TRBV10-3	few	TGCGCCACCCCTGAGGGAGCGGTCGTCGAGACCCAGTACTTC	CATPEGAVVETQYF
.	TRBJ2-7	TRBV4-2	.	TGTGCCAGCAGCCAAGATCGTCGGGGGACCCCGGAGGACTTC	CASSQDRRGTPEDF
.	TRBJ2-5	TRBV2	.	TGTGCCAGCACTTTACCAGGGTTGCGAGAGACCCAGTACTTC	CASTLPGLRETQYF
TRBD1	TRBJ2-1	TRBV7-9	few	TGTGCCAGCAGCCCGGGACAGCCCGAGCAGTTCTTC	CASSPGQPEQFF
TRBD1	TRBJ2-7	TRBV27	medium-sized	TGTGCCAGCATACGGGACAGAAGAAGCTACGAGCAGTACTTC	CASIRDRRSYEQYF
TRBD1	TRBJ1-2	TRBV29-1	.	TGCAGCGTGAGGGCAGGGGGCGGTGGCTACACCTTC	CSVRAGGGGYTF
TRBD2	TRBJ2-7	TRBV29-1	.	TGCAGCGTGGCCGCACTAGCGTGGGTGGGTCACGAGCAGTACTTC	CSVAALAWVGHEQYF
TRBD1	TRBJ1-6	TRBV15	few	TGTGCCACCAGCCTATCAGGGGGCTGGAATAATTCACCCCTCCACTTT	CATSLSGGWNNSPLHF
.	TRBJ2-1	TRBV6-5	medium-sized	TGTGCCAGCAGTTACGGGACGGTCAAGCGAGAGCAGTTCTTC	CASSYGTVKREQFF
.	TRBJ2-5	TRBV5-1	few	TGCGCCAGCAGCTGGGCGATGGACCAAGAGACCCAGTACTTC	CASSWAMDQETQYF
.	TRBJ1-5	TRBV5-6	medium-sized	TGTGCCAGCAGCTTCGGGGGGAACGTGGATCAGCCCCAGCATTTT	CASSFGGNVDQPQHF
.	TRBJ2-7	TRBV4-1	.	TGCGCCAGCAGCCAAGGGGGGACCTACGAGCAGTACTTC	CASSQGGTYEQYF
TRBD2	TRBJ2-7	TRBV28	.	TGTGCCAGCAGCATAGCGGGGGGGCCCCTATACGAGCAGTACTTC	CASSIAGGPLYEQYF
.	TRBJ1-4	TRBV6-5	medium-sized	TGTGCCAGCATGCCGGGACACCATAATGAAAAACTGTTTTTT	CASMPGHHNEKLFF
.	TRBJ2-3	TRBV4-2	few	TGTGCCAGCAGCCAAGAAGGGGGGTATACGCAGTATTTT	CASSQEGGYTQYF
TRBD2	TRBJ2-2	TRBV6-5	medium-sized	TGTGCCAGCAGCTTCGCGGGGGGCGCGAACACCGGGGAGCTGTTTTTT	CASSFAGGANTGELFF
.	TRBJ1-2	TRBV12-3/TRBV12-4	medium-sized	TGTGCCAGCAGTTTTCGGGAGTACTATGGCTACACCTTC	CASSFREYYGYTF
TRBD1	TRBJ1-2	TRBV6-1	medium-sized	TGTGCCAGCAGCCTATCCGGGACAGGGGGCTTCTATGGCTACACCTTC	CASSLSGTGGFYGYTF
TRBD1	TRBJ2-5	TRBV10-3	medium-sized	TGTGCCATCAGTGAGGGACAGGGGGAGACCCAGTACTTC	CAISEGQGETQYF
.	TRBJ1-1	TRBV6-1	medium-sized	TGTGCCAGCATTGCAGGGGCTGGGTACACTGAAGCTTTCTTT	CASIAGAGYTEAFF
.	TRBJ2-7	TRBV19	hyperexpanded	TGTGCCAGTACTCCGGACTCGCGGCCCTACGAGCAGTACTTC	CASTPDSRPYEQYF
.	TRBJ2-5	TRBV14	.	TGTGCCAGCAGCCAAGATAGGGGATTGTTGGGAGAGACCCAGTACTTC	CASSQDRGLLGETQYF
.	TRBJ1-1	TRBV19	medium-sized	TGTGCCAGTAGTATGTTGGGGAGAGCTTTCTTT	CASSMLGRAFF
TRBD1	TRBJ2-2	TRBV6-5	.	TGTGCCAGCAGTGGGGACAGGGCGAACACCGGGGAGCTGTTTTTT	CASSGDRANTGELFF